The 16 T cell receptor beta chains presented below share a single source sample, sequenced in a study of technical replicates of blood from a few donors. Assay used: immunoSEQ multiplex PCR; TCRdb lists only in-frame clones, some missing. The sample records around 81,000 clones, almost 96% being singletons. Sequences were obtained from T cells isolated from PBMCs. The receptors stem from a human donor in good health.

The genes are TRBV9 and TRBJ2-2; 7 bases fit TRBD2. Germline trimming cut 0 bases from V and 5 bases from J; bases unmatched to any gene: 13. The CDR3 spans 18 residues. The V gene's germline CDR1 is SGDLS and CDR2 YYNGEE. CDR3 loop: CASSVEGAGGSYTGELFF. The CDR3 nucleotides read TGTGCCAGCAGCGTAGAAGGAGCCGGGGGGAGTTATACCGGGGAGCTGTTTTTT.

J is TRBJ1-4 and V is TRBV5-1; maybe TRBD1 (6 bases). Trimming removed 0 bases at V and 7 bases at J, with 13 bases between. CDR1 is SGHRS and CDR2 is YFSETQ in the germline V gene. The CDR3 totals 15 residues. CDR3 DNA sequence: TGCGCCAGCAGCTTGGATGGACAGTCGGGTGAAAAACTGTTTTTT. Encoded protein: CASSLDGQSGEKLFF. Filled out from reference TRBV5-1 and TRBJ1-4, the complete variable domain reads KAGVTQTPRYLIKTRGQQVTLSCSPISGHRSVSWYQQTPGQGLQFLFEYFSETQRNKGNFPGRFSGRQFSNSRSEMNVSTLELGDSALYLCASSLDGQSGEKLFFGSGTQLSVL.

The CDR3 nucleotides read TGTGCCAGCAGTTTAAAAGGACAGTGGAGGGGGCGCGGAGACACTGAAGCTTTCTTT. The encoded protein is CASSLKGQWRGRGDTEAFF. This chain uses TRBV27 with TRBJ1-1, with 7 nucleotides matching TRBD1. V was pared by 2 bases and J by 3 bases, with 18 bases of the junction left unmatched. The germline gives CDR1 MNHEY, CDR2 SMNVEV (reference sequence). CDR3 size: 19 residues.

The J gene is TRBJ2-3, the V gene TRBV19; 7 bases are shared with TRBD1. The germline gives CDR1 LNHDA, CDR2 SQIVND (reference sequence). V lost 6 bases and J lost 2; bases outside the gene matches: 8. The CDR3 consists of 15 residues. The CDR3 spells CASSSDRDHTDTQYF. In DNA form, the CDR3 reads TGTGCCAGTAGCAGCGACAGGGATCACACAGATACGCAGTATTTT.

The chain couples TRBV6-5 to TRBJ2-7; 7 nucleotides align to TRBD1. The CDR3 runs to 16 residues. The germline V gene encodes CDR1 MNHEY and CDR2 SVGAGI. The junction had 8 bases not matched to a gene; V was cut back by 0 bases and J by 3 bases. As DNA, the CDR3 is TGTGCCAGCAGTTACTCGGCCGGGACAGAACACTACGAGCAGTACTTC. Residues: CASSYSAGTEHYEQYF.

J is TRBJ2-3 and V is TRBV6-5; D call uncertain. The V and J ends lost 5 bases and 4 bases respectively, with 13 bases between them. In germline, CDR1 is MNHEY, CDR2 SVGAGI. The CDR3 totals 14 residues. The CDR3 sequence is CASSLSYPPDTQYF. For the CDR3, the DNA is TGTGCCAGCAGTCTAAGCTATCCCCCAGATACGCAGTATTTT.

The chain couples TRBV5-1 to TRBJ1-4; 8 positions agree with TRBD1. The CDR3 consists of 15 residues. CDR1 is SGHRS and CDR2 is YFSETQ in the germline V gene. The V segment lost 0 bases and the J segment 5 bases; nucleotides outside the gene matches: 3. The CDR3 protein is CASSLGQGPNEKLFF. Here the CDR3 DNA reads TGCGCCAGCAGCTTGGGACAGGGGCCAAATGAAAAACTGTTTTTT.

The gene calls are TRBV5-5 and TRBJ2-2; D might be TRBD2 (5 bases). The CDR3 is 15 amino acids. With 4 bases removed from V and 3 bases from J, the gap between germline ends came to 13 bases. CDR1 and CDR2 from the germline V gene are SGHKS and YYEKEE (reference sequence). Here the CDR3 DNA reads TGTGCCAGCAGCCAGTTTAGAGGGCACACCGGGGAGCTGTTTTTT. This translates into CASSQFRGHTGELFF.

This chain connects TRBV7-2 to TRBJ2-1; 14 nucleotides match TRBD2. Germline V gene lookup returns CDR1 SGHTA and CDR2 FQGNSA. This CDR3 comprises 15 residues. V trimming: 5 bases; J trimming: 12 bases; junction bases outside the gene matches: 9. Here the CDR3 reads CASSPPGLAGDWQFF. The CDR3 nucleotides are TGTGCCAGCAGCCCCCCGGGACTAGCGGGAGATTGGCAGTTCTTC.

The rearrangement joins TRBV7-9 to TRBJ2-2; perhaps TRBD1 as D (5 bases). The CDR3 runs 16 residues. CDR1 is SEHNR, CDR2 FQNEAQ, per germline (reference sequence). Trimming stripped 8 bases from V and 2 bases from J, with 18 bases between. The DNA for the CDR3 is TGTGCCAGCTCCAACCCGGCAGGGAATAACACCGGGGAGCTGTTTTTT. It specifies CASSNPAGNNTGELFF.

This sequence joins TRBV5-1 and TRBJ2-7; 9 bases are shared with TRBD1. Trimming cost V 4 bases and J 2 bases; bases outside gene matches: 10. The germline CDR1 and CDR2 sequences are SGHRS and YFSETQ. This CDR3 region has 16 residues. The CDR3 protein is CASSSLGTGSAYEQYF. CDR3 nucleotides: TGCGCCAGCAGCAGTCTTGGGACAGGGTCAGCCTACGAGCAGTACTTC.

The chain has TRBV5-1 and TRBJ2-7; 11 bases fit TRBD2. J was trimmed by 6 bases and V by 4 bases; bases with no gene match: 9. CDR3 length: 15 amino acids. Per germline, CDR1 SGHRS and CDR2 YFSETQ. The CDR3 DNA reads TGCGCCAGCAGCCTCTCGGGACTAGCGGCATTCGAGCAGTACTTC. Its translation is CASSLSGLAAFEQYF. Using reference TRBV5-1 and TRBJ2-7 for the parts outside the CDR3, the full variable domain is KAGVTQTPRYLIKTRGQQVTLSCSPISGHRSVSWYQQTPGQGLQFLFEYFSETQRNKGNFPGRFSGRQFSNSRSEMNVSTLELGDSALYLCASSLSGLAAFEQYFGPGTRLTVT.

The genes are TRBV30 and TRBJ2-7; no firm D call. CDR3 size: 11 residues. Trimming stripped 4 bases from V and 5 bases from J, with 9 bases between. CDR1 is GTSNPN and CDR2 is SVGIG in the germline V gene (reference sequence). The CDR3 bases are TGTGCCTGGACTAGTTCGAACGAGCAGTACTTC. Protein: CAWTSSNEQYF.

The chain uses TRBV29-1 and TRBJ2-7; 8 nucleotides match TRBD1. The germline V gene encodes CDR1 SQVTM and CDR2 ANQGSEA. This CDR3 comprises 12 residues. The V and J ends lost 4 bases and 6 bases, in that order; junction bases with no gene match: 5. CDR3: CSVGTGIAEQYF. CDR3 nucleotide sequence: TGCAGCGTTGGGACAGGGATTGCCGAGCAGTACTTC.

The V and J genes are TRBV29-1 and TRBJ2-3, with D tentatively TRBD1 (5 bases). The CDR3 is made up of 14 amino acids. Germline assignment: CDR1 SQVTM and CDR2 ANQGSEA. V lost 3 bases to trimming and J lost 5 bases, with 15 bases between them. The CDR3 bases are TGCAGCGTTGACAGTGGCAGGGCAGGAGATACGCAGTATTTT. This sequence encodes CSVDSGRAGDTQYF.

The genes are TRBV6-6 and TRBJ2-5, with 9 bases identical to TRBD1. V was clipped by 6 bases and J by 5 bases; unmatched bases: 10. The CDR3 loop spans 15 amino acids. The germline gives CDR1 MNHNY, CDR2 SVGAGI (reference sequence). The CDR3 DNA reads as TGTGCCAGCAGCCGGACCTCCGGGACAGGGGAGACCCAGTACTTC. Protein product: CASSRTSGTGETQYF.